The entry that follows covers one T cell receptor (beta chain) sequence. Its antigen remains unidentified. This sample stems from a study of T cell responses to AZD1222 COVID-19 vaccine. Background on the study: Recipients boosted at about 4 weeks or about 12 weeks are pooled.

Here immunoSEQ multiplex PCR was the method, and the copy in TCRdb shows in-frame clones only, minus some. The profile shows about 120,000 clones, roughly 88% of them singletons. Whole-study results and caveats: The study found Spike-specific TCR breadth and depth rose after two AZD1222 doses. Clonal diversity may have been underestimated in mostly white British donors. The peak T cell response came first, and repertoires were sampled only after it.

Sequences were derived from peripheral blood, sampled on day 0 of AZD1222 vaccination. The origin of this receptor is an adult in good health.

The chain's CDR3 is CASLTSGGPGETQYF. CDR3 nucleotide sequence: TGTGCCAGCCTGACTAGCGGGGGGCCAGGGGAGACCCAGTACTTC. V gene TRBV28 combines with J gene TRBJ2-5; 13 nucleotides agree with TRBD2. J lost 5 bases, V lost 8 bases, and 8 bases had no gene match. In germline, CDR1 is MDHEN, CDR2 SYDVKM. CDR3 length equals 15 residues.